This TCR beta chain was documented in a study of identical twins. Germline CDR1 PRHDT, CDR2 FYEKMQ (reference sequence). The CDR3 has 12 amino acids. V lost 4 bases and J 1 base, leaving 5 bases between the germline ends. The sample holds many counts of this clonotype. The antigen remains unidentified. TCRdb re-derived calls from the 5' RACE reads in MiXCR, one entry per CDR3 protein. This repertoire shows 400,000 to 500,000 distinct CDR3 sequences, around 15% found once; its top ten account for more than 0.8%. Findings and caveats of the study: Donors were not followed over many years; analysis was cross-sectional.

A further study also used this sample, focusing on yellow fever vaccine responses in identical twins.

This receptor was taken from a woman under 30 in good health. Sequencing was performed on CD4+ T cells sorted from blood. The rearrangement uses TRBV13 and TRBJ2-7; D is ambiguous. The CDR3 DNA sequence: TGTGCCAGCAGCTCTTATTCCTACGAGCAGTACTTC. It specifies CASSSYSYEQYF.